This T cell receptor beta chain derives from a study of shared clonotypes between healthy human individuals. Germline loops: CDR1 MDHEN, CDR2 SYDVKM. The V end was cut by 4 bases, the J end by 1 base, with 10 bases between. CDR3 size: 14 residues. It was roughly 210 ng DNA, approximately 28,000 T cell genomes, that sorted-subset replicate PCRs used. Using immunoSEQ multiplex PCR, the repertoire was profiled, and TCRdb retains in-frame clones only, with some absent. The sample consists of under 600,000 clones, 97% of them appearing once. The rearrangement links TRBV28 to TRBJ2-5, with D perhaps TRBD1 (6 bases). Sample: naive CD4+ T cells sorted from blood. The subset: CD45RA+ positively selected. The sequence was obtained from a woman in her 30s in good health. CDR3 in DNA: TGTGCCAGCAGTTCCCCGACAGGCCAAGAGACCCAGTACTTC. It specifies CASSSPTGQETQYF.